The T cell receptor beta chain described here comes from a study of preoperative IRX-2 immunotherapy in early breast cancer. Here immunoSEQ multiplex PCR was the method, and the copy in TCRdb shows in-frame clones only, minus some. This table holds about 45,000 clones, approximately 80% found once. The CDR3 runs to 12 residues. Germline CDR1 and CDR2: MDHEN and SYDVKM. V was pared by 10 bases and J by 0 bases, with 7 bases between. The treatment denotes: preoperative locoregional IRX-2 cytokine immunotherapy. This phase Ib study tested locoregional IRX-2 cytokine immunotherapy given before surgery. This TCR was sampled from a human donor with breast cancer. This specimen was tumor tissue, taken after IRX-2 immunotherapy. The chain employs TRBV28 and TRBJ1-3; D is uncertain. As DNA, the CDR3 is TGTGCCACGGAGGCCTCTGGAAACACCATATATTTT. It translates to CATEASGNTIYF.